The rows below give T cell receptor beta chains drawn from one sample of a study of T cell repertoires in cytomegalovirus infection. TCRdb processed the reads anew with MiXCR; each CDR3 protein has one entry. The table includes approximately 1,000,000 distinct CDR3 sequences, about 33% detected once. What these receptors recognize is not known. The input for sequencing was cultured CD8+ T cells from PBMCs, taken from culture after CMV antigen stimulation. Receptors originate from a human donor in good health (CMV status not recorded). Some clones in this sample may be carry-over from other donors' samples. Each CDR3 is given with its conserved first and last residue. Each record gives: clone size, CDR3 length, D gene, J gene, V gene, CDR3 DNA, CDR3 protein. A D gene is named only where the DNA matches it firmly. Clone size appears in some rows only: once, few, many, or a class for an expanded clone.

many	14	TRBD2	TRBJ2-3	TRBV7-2	TGTGCCAGCACGGTCGGGGGGGCCACAGATACGCAGTATTTT	CASTVGGATDTQYF
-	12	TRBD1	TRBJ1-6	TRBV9	TGTGCCGGGGGGACAGTTAATTCACCCCTCCACTTT	CAGGTVNSPLHF
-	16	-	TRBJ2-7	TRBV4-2	TGTGCCAGCAGCCAAGGGTACAAGCTGCCGGCCTACGAGCAGTACTTC	CASSQGYKLPAYEQYF
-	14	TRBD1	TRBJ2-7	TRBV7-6	TGTGCCAGCAGCCGAACGGGACAGGGCTCCGAGCAGTACTTC	CASSRTGQGSEQYF
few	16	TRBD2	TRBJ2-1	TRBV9	TGTGCCAGCAGCGTTTGGAGCGGGGTACAGGACAATGAGCAGTTCTTC	CASSVWSGVQDNEQFF
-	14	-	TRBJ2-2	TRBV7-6	TGTGCCAGCAGTCTAGGAAGGACCACCGGGGAGCTGTTTTTT	CASSLGRTTGELFF
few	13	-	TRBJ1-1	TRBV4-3	TGCGCCAGCAGCCCGGCAGTCGGGACTGAAGCTTTCTTT	CASSPAVGTEAFF
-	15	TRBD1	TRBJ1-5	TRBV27	TGTGCCAGCAGTTCCCGGACAGGGAGCAGTCAGCCCCAGCATTTT	CASSSRTGSSQPQHF
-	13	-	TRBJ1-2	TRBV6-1	TGTGCCACACGGGACATCCCTTTCTATGGCTACACCTTC	CATRDIPFYGYTF
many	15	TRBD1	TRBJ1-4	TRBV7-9	TGTGCCAGCAGCGACTACGGACAGGGAGTTGAAAAACTGTTTTTT	CASSDYGQGVEKLFF
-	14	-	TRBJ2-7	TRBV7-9	TGTGCCAGCAGCTCAGTGGGGGGGCTCTACGAGCAGTACTTC	CASSSVGGLYEQYF
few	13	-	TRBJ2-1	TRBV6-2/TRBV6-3	-	CASSFGTGTLEFF
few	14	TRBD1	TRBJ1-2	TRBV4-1	TGCGCCAGCAGCGATCCAGGGGGAGACTATGGCTACACCTTC	CASSDPGGDYGYTF
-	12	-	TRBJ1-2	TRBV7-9	TGTGCCAGCTCCGTGCATAACTATGGCTACACCTTC	CASSVHNYGYTF
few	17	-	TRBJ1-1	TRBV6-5	TGTGCCAGCAGTTACCGGCCGGGCTTCTTGATTGTCACTGAAGCTTTCTTT	CASSYRPGFLIVTEAFF
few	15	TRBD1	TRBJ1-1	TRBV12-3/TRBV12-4	TGTGCCAGCAGTACGCAGGGGGCGGCGAACACTGAAGCTTTCTTT	CASSTQGAANTEAFF
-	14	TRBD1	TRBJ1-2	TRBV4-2	TGTGCCAGCAGCCAAGATTCAGGGGGCAAAAGCTACACCTTC	CASSQDSGGKSYTF
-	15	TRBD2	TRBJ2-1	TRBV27	TGTACCAGCAAATTCGGGGGGAGCTCCTACAATGAGCAGTTCTTC	CTSKFGGSSYNEQFF
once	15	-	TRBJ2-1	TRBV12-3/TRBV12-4	TGTGCCAGCAGTCTGAATCCATACTCCTACAATGAGCAGTTCTTC	CASSLNPYSYNEQFF
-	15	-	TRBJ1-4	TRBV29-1	TGCAGCGTTAGACCTCCAGGCAGCCTGAATGAAAAACTGTTTTTT	CSVRPPGSLNEKLFF
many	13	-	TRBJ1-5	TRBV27	TGTGCCAGCAGTTCCCCGCCGGGACAGCCCCAGCATTTT	CASSSPPGQPQHF
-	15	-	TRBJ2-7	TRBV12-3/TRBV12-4	TGTGCCAGCAGTTTGGTCGCGGGGTTGGAACACGAGCAGTACTTC	CASSLVAGLEHEQYF
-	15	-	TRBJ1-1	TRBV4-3	TGCGCCAGCAGCCAGGGGGGGACCTTGAACACTGAAGCTTTCTTT	CASSQGGTLNTEAFF
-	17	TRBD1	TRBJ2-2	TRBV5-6	TGTGCCAGCAGCACGGGACAGGTGTTCCCGAACACCGGGGAGCTGTTTTTT	CASSTGQVFPNTGELFF
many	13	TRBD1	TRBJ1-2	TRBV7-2	TGTGCCAGCAGCCCAACAGGGGCCAGGGGCTACACCTTC	CASSPTGARGYTF
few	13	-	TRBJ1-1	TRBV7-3	TGTGCCAGCAGCCCCGCTGCAGGGGCCCAAGCTTTCTTT	CASSPAAGAQAFF
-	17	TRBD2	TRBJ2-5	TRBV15	TGTGCCACGATGGTGGGAGAGGCTAGTAGCGGGTGGGAGACCCAGTACTTC	CATMVGEASSGWETQYF
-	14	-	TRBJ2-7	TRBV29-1	TGCAGCGTTGAGGGCACCCCAGGGTCCTACGAGCAGTACTTC	CSVEGTPGSYEQYF
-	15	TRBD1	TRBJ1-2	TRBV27	TGTGCCAGTGCCGGGACAGGGGTTATTTTCTATGGCTACACCTTC	CASAGTGVIFYGYTF
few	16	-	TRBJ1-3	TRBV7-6	TGTGCCAGCAGCTTATCGGGGTCTAGCTCTGGAAACACCATATATTTT	CASSLSGSSSGNTIYF
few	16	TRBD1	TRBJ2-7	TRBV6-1	TGTGCCAGCCGTCAGGTCGGGACAGGGGGAGACTACGAGCAGTACTTC	CASRQVGTGGDYEQYF
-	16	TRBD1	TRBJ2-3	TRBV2	TGTGCCAGCAGGTTGGCCGGACAGGCCGTCCCAGATACGCAGTATTTT	CASRLAGQAVPDTQYF
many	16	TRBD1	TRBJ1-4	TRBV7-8	TGTGCCAGCAGCTGGACAGGGCCCCCAACTAATGAAAAACTGTTTTTT	CASSWTGPPTNEKLFF
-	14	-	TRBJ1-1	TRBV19	TGTGCCAGTAGTATCCCGACAGAGGACTTAATAGCTTTCTTT	CASSIPTEDLIAFF
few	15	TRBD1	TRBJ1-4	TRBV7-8	TGTGCCAGCAGCACCCGGACAGGGGTAAATGAAAAACTGTTTTTT	CASSTRTGVNEKLFF
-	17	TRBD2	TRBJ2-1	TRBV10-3	TGTGCCATCAGTGAGGGACTAGCGGGGGCAGGGGGGATTGAGCAGTTCTTC	CAISEGLAGAGGIEQFF
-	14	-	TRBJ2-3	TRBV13	TGTGCCAGCAGCTTAGGCCCCTGGGCAGATACGCAGTATTTT	CASSLGPWADTQYF
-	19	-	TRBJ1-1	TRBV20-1	TGCAGTGCTAGTAAGGGTTACTCGAGGGGATTTCTCGGGAACACTGAAGCTTTCTTT	CSASKGYSRGFLGNTEAFF
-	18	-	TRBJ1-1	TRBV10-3	TGTGCCATCAGTGAGTCCAAGTATGTGGCTGGGGAGAACACTGAAGCTTTCTTT	CAISESKYVAGENTEAFF
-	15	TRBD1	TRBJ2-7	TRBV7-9	TGTGCCAGCAGCTTAGTGGGACAGGGGGCTCACGAGCAGTACTTC	CASSLVGQGAHEQYF
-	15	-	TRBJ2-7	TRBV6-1	TGTGCCAGCAGTGAAGAACCGCCGAACCGCTACGAGCAGTACTTC	CASSEEPPNRYEQYF
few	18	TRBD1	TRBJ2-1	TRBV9	TGTGCCAGCAGCGTAGAGGGACGAAGGTTGACAGGGCTCAATGAGCAGTTCTTC	CASSVEGRRLTGLNEQFF
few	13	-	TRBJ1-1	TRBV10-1	TGCGCCAGCAGTGAGGGACAGTACACTGAAGCTTTCTTT	CASSEGQYTEAFF
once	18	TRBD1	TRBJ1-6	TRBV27	TGTGCCAGCAGTTTGCGCACAGGGGGCGCGTCCTATAATTCACCCCTCCACTTT	CASSLRTGGASYNSPLHF
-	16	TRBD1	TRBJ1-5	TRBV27	TGTGCCAGCAGCACAGGGGCGGGTATTAGCAATCAGCCCCAGCATTTT	CASSTGAGISNQPQHF
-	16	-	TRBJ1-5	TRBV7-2	TGTGCCAGCAGCTCTCCGCGCAGGCCAGCGAGACAGCCCCAGCATTTT	CASSSPRRPARQPQHF
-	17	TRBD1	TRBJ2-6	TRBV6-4	TGTGCCAGCAGCCCCGGACAGGTGGCCTCTGGGGCCAACGTCCTGACTTTC	CASSPGQVASGANVLTF
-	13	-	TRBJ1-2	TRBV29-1	TGCAGCGTTGAAGTACTCAGGACAGCGGGCTACACCTTC	CSVEVLRTAGYTF
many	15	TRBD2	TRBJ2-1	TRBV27	TGTGCCAGCAGTTTTAGCGGGGGGGCGAGGAATGAGCAGTTCTTC	CASSFSGGARNEQFF
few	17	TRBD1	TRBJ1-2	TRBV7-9	TGTGCCAGCAGCTTAACACCGACAGGGGTCGGAGACTATGGCTACACCTTC	CASSLTPTGVGDYGYTF
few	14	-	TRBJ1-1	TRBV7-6	TGTGCCAGCAGCTTCGAGGTAATGAACACTGAAGCTTTCTTT	CASSFEVMNTEAFF
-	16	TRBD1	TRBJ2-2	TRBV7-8	TGTGCCAGCAGCCATCTTCCGGGACAGGGTCCCGGGGAGCTGTTTTTT	CASSHLPGQGPGELFF
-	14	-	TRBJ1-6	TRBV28	TGTGCCAGCAGCGTAACCGGGGCAATTTCACCCCTCCACTTT	CASSVTGAISPLHF
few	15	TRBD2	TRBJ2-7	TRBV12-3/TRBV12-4	TGTGCCAGCAGTCCACGCGGGGGGCGTTTGTACGAGCAGTACTTC	CASSPRGGRLYEQYF
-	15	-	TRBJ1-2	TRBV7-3	TGTGCCAGCAGCCCCGATGGGGGGGTCAACTATGGCTACACCTTC	CASSPDGGVNYGYTF
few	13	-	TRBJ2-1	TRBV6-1	TGTGCCAGCCGAGTGGCCCCCAGAAATGAGCAGTTCTTC	CASRVAPRNEQFF
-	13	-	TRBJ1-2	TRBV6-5	TGTGCCAGCAGTTACTCTGAGGGGTTTGGCTACACCTTC	CASSYSEGFGYTF
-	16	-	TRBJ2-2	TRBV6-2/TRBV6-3	TGTGCCAGCAGTCTACCGCGCATCTCGAACACCGGGGAGCTGTTTTTT	CASSLPRISNTGELFF
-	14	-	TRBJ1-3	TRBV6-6	TGTGCCAGCAGTTACTCCGACACGGGAAACACCATATATTTT	CASSYSDTGNTIYF
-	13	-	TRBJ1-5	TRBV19	TGTGCCAGTATGAGGGGCTGGAATCAGCCCCAGCATTTT	CASMRGWNQPQHF